This T cell receptor beta chain was identified during a study of shared T cell receptors in the human thymus. Produced via immunoSEQ multiplex PCR; TCRdb's table is partial and in-frame only. The sample records 500,000 to 850,000 clones, over 75% being singletons. Germline-derived CDR1 and CDR2 are SGHDT and YYEEEE. V shed 0 bases and J shed 2 bases, with 8 bases lying between them. This CDR3 has 14 residues. This sample also appeared in a second study, on human thymus T cells.

J is TRBJ1-2 and V is TRBV5-6; D not certain. The origin of this receptor is a boy younger than two with a congenital heart defect. Sequenced sample: thymocytes. CDR3 in DNA: TGTGCCAGCAGCTTGGTGTGGAGGAACTATGGCTACACCTTC. Translated: CASSLVWRNYGYTF.